This T cell receptor (beta chain) was identified in a study of blood T cell repertoires in COVID-19. Study-wide background: Sites across the United States, Italy and Spain contributed samples from acute and convalescent COVID-19.

This clone showed up just once. Authors' processing steps: Reference gene primer amplification gave estimated nucleated cell counts. Only in-frame clones appear in the TCRdb table, and some are missing; sequencing was by immunoSEQ multiplex PCR. V and J calls and clone size are those listed in that table; D and trimming were worked out from the DNA. The sample lists 120,000 or so clones, about 87% occurring once. With V trimmed by 7 bases and J by 10 bases, 21 bases remained unmatched. This CDR3 comprises 18 residues. Germline V CDR1 and CDR2: LNHDA, SQIVND (reference sequence). The sample taken for sequencing was peripheral blood. The source of this sequence is an older woman with acute or convalescent COVID-19. The rearrangement joins TRBV19 to TRBJ2-3; 12 nucleotides agree with TRBD2. CDR3 protein: CASTGQSSQTSGRSSQYF. The CDR3 DNA reads TGTGCCAGTACCGGACAGAGTTCTCAAACTAGCGGGAGGTCTTCGCAGTATTTT.